This T cell receptor (beta chain) was sequenced during a study of OX40 agonist ivuxolimab in advanced cancers. The ends were cut back, 5 bases at V and 7 bases at J, with 26 bases in the middle. The CDR3 consists of 17 residues. From germline, CDR1 is SEHNR and CDR2 FQNEAQ (reference sequence). Produced via immunoSEQ multiplex PCR; TCRdb's table is partial and in-frame only. The data hold 52,000 or so clones, with about 94% observed a single time. The clonotype was recovered from an adult with an advanced solid tumor such as melanoma, head and neck, liver or kidney cancer. Sequencing used CD4+ or CD8+ T cells sorted from blood, obtained in a trial of the OX40 agonist ivuxolimab. The rearrangement links TRBV7-9 to TRBJ1-2, with D possibly matching TRBD1 (5 bases). CDR3 sequence reads: CASSPWDGTERLRGYTF. CDR3 bases: TGTGCCAGCAGCCCTTGGGACGGAACGGAAAGGCTGCGTGGCTACACCTTC.